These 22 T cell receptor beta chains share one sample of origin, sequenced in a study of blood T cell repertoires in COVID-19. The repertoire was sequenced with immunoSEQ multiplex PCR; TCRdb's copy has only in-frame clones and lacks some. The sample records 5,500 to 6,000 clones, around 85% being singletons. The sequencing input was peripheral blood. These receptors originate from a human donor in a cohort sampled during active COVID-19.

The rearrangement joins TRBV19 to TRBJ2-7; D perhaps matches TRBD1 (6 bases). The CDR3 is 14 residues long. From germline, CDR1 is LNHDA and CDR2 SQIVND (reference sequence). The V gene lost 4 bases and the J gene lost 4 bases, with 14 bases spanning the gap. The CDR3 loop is CASSKEGTWYEQYF. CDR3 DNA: TGTGCCAGTAGTAAGGAAGGGACATGGTACGAGCAGTACTTC.

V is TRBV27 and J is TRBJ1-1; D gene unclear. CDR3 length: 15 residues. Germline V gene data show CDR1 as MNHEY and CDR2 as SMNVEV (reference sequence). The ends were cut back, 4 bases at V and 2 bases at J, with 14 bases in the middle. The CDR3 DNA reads TGTGCCAGCAGTTATACCCCCGGGATCAACACTGAAGCTTTCTTT. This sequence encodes CASSYTPGINTEAFF.

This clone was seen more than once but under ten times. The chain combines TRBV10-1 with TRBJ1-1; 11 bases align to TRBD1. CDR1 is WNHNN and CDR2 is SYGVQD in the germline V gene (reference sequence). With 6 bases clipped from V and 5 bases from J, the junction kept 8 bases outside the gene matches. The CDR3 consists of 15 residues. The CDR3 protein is CASRPGTGGETEAFF. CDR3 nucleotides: TGCGCCAGCAGACCCGGGACAGGGGGGGAAACTGAAGCTTTCTTT.

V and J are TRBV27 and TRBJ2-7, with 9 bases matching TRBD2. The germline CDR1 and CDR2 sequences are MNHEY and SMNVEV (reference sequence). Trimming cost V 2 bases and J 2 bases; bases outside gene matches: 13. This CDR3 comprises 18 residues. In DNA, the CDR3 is TGTGCCAGCAGTTTAAGGAGCGGGGGGACTCACCGAGCCTACGAGCAGTACTTC. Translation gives CASSLRSGGTHRAYEQYF.

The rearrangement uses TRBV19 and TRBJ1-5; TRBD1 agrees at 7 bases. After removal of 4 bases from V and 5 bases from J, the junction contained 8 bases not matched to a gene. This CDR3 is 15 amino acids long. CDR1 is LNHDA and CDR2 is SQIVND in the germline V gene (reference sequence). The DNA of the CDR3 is TGTGCCAGTAGTAGACCGACAGGGTTGGATCAGCCCCAGCATTTT. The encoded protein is CASSRPTGLDQPQHF.

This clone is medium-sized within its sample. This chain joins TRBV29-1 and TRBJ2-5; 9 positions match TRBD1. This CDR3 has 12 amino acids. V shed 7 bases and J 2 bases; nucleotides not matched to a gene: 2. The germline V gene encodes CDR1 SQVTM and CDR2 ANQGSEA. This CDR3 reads CSAGTGQETQYF. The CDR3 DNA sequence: TGCAGCGCTGGGACAGGGCAAGAGACCCAGTACTTC.

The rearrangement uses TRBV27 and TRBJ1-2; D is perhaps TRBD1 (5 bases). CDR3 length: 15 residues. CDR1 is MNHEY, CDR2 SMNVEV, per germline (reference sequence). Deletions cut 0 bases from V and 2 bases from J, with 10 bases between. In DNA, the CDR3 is TGTGCCAGCAGTTTATCGGACACGACCAACTATGGCTACACCTTC. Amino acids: CASSLSDTTNYGYTF.

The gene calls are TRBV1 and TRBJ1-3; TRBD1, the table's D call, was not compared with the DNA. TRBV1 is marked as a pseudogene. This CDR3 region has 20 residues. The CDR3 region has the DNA TGCACCAGCAGCCACCACGTCGGGGACAGGGAGATTTTGAGCGGAAACACCATATATTTT. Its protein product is CTSSHHVGDREILSGNTIYF.

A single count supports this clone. The DNA of the CDR3 is TGTGCCAGCAGCCAAGATGGTCGGGGGGCCTACAATGAGCAGTTCTTC. This encodes CASSQDGRGAYNEQFF. The chain combines TRBV4-2 with TRBJ2-1, with 7 bases that match TRBD2. V was pared by 0 bases and J by 2 bases, with 4 bases of the junction left unmatched. This CDR3 has 16 residues. The germline gives CDR1 LGHNA, CDR2 YNFKEQ.

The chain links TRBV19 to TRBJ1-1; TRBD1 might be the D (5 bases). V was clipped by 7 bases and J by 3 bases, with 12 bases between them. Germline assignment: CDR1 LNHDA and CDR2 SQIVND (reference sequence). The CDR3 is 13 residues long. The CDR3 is CASKGRVDTEAFF. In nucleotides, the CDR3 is TGTGCCAGTAAGGGCAGGGTGGACACTGAAGCTTTCTTT.

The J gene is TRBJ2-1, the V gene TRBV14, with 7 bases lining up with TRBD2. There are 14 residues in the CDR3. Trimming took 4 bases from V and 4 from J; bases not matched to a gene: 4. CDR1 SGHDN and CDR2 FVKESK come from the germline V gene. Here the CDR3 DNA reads TGTGCCAGCAGCCCACGGACTAGTTACAATGAGCAGTTCTTC. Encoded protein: CASSPRTSYNEQFF.

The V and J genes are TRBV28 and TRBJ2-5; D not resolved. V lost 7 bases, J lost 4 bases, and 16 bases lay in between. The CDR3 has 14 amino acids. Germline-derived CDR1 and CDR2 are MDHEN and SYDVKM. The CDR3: CASTLGGTRETQYF. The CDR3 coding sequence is TGTGCCAGCACCCTAGGCGGTACCAGAGAGACCCAGTACTTC.

The CDR3 nucleotides read TGTGCCAGCAGCTCACAGGGGTTGGAGACCCAGTACTTC. This encodes CASSSQGLETQYF. The chain carries TRBV11-3 and TRBJ2-5; 7 positions match TRBD1. Germline V gene data show CDR1 as SGHNT and CDR2 as YENEEA. V shed 4 bases and J 5 bases; nucleotides not matched to a gene: 4. The CDR3 sequence is 13 residues long.

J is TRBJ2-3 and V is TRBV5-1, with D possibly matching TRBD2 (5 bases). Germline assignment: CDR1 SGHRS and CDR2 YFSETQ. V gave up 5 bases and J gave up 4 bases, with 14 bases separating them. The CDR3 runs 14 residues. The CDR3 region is CASRKEGSADTQYF. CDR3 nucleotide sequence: TGCGCCAGCAGGAAAGAGGGATCCGCAGATACGCAGTATTTT. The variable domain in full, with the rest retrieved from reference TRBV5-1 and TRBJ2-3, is KAGVTQTPRYLIKTRGQQVTLSCSPISGHRSVSWYQQTPGQGLQFLFEYFSETQRNKGNFPGRFSGRQFSNSRSEMNVSTLELGDSALYLCASRKEGSADTQYFGPGTRLTVL.

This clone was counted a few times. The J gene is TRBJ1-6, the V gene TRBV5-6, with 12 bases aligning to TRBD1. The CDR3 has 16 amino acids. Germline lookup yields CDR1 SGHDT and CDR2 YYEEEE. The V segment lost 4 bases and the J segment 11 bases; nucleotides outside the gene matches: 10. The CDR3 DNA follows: TGTGCCAGCAGCCCCGCGTGGGGGACAGGGGGCCCACCCCTCCACTTT. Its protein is CASSPAWGTGGPPLHF.

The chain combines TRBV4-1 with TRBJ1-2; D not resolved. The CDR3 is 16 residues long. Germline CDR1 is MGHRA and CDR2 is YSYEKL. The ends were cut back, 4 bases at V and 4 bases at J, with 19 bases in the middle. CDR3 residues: CASSPDGGQLGYGYTF. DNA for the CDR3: TGCGCCAGCAGCCCGGATGGAGGGCAGTTGGGCTATGGCTACACCTTC.

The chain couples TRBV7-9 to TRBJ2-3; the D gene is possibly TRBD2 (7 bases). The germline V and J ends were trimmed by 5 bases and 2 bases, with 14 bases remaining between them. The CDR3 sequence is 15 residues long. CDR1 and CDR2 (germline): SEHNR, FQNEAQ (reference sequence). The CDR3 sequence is CASSLFGGPTDTQYF. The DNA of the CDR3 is TGTGCCAGCAGCCTCTTCGGGGGGCCCACAGATACGCAGTATTTT.

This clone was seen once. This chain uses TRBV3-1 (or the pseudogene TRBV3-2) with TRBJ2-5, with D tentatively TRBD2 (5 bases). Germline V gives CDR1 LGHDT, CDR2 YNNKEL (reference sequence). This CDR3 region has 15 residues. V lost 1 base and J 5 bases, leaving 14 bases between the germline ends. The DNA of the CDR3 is TGTGCCAGCAGCCAAGGCCCACGGGATGGGGAGACCCAGTACTTC. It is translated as CASSQGPRDGETQYF.

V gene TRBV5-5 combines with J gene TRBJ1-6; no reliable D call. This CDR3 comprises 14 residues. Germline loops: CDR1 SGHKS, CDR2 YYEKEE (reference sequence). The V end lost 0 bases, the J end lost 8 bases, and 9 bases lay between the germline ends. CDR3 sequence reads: CASSLETVDSPLHF. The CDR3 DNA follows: TGTGCCAGCAGCTTGGAGACTGTTGATTCACCCCTCCACTTT.

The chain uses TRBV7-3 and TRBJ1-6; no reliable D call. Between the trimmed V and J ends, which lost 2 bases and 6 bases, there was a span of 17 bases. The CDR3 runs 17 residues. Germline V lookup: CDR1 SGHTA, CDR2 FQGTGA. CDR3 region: CASSLLPKPSRNSPLHF. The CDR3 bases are TGTGCCAGCAGCTTACTCCCAAAACCGTCGCGTAATTCACCCCTCCACTTT.

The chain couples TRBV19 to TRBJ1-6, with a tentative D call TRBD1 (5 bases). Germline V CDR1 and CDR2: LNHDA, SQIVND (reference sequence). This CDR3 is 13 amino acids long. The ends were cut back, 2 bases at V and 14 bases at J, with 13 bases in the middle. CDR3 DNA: TGTGCCAGTAGTATAAAGGAATCAGGGACCCTCCACTTT. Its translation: CASSIKESGTLHF.

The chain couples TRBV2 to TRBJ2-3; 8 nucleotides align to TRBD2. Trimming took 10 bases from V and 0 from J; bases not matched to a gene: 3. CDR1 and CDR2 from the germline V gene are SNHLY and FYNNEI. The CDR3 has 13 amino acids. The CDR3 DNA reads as TGTGCCAAAACTAGCGGCAGCACAGATACGCAGTATTTT. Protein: CAKTSGSTDTQYF. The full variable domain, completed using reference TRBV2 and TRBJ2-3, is EPEVTQTPSHQVTQMGQEVILRCVPISNHLYFYWYRQILGQKVEFLVSFYNNEISEKSEIFDDQFSVERPDGSNFTLKIRSTKLEDSAMYFCAKTSGSTDTQYFGPGTRLTVL.